This TCR beta chain was retrieved from a study of blood T cell repertoires in COVID-19. Study in general: From the United States, Italy and Spain came samples of acute and convalescent COVID-19. PBMCs, B-cell-depleted T cells, or T cells were the source of the cDNA or gDNA that made up the material.

As processed by the authors: Counts of nucleated cells, estimated from reference gene primer amplification, were obtained. Only in-frame clones appear in the TCRdb table, and some are missing; sequencing was by immunoSEQ multiplex PCR. V and J calls and clone size are those listed in that table; D and trimming were worked out from the DNA. The profile shows some 63,000 clones, roughly 85% of them singletons. The germline CDR1 and CDR2 sequences are SGHAT and FQNNGV. The CDR3 is 14 residues long. With 5 bases clipped from V and 6 bases from J, the junction kept 4 bases outside the gene matches. The TCR was taken from a human donor in a cohort sampled during active COVID-19. The chain is built from TRBV11-2 and TRBJ2-1; 10 nucleotides line up with TRBD2. Specimen: peripheral blood. CDR3 bases: TGTGCCAGCAGCCCGGGACTAGCGAGCAATGAGCAGTTCTTC. This gives the protein CASSPGLASNEQFF. Using reference TRBV11-2 and TRBJ2-1 for the parts outside the CDR3, the full variable domain is EAGVAQSPRYKIIEKRQSVAFWCNPISGHATLYWYQQILGQGPKLLIQFQNNGVVDDSQLPKDRFSAERLKGVDSTLKIQPAKLEDSAVYLCASSPGLASNEQFFGPGTRLTVL.